Each of the 26 T cell receptor beta chains below was sequenced from the same sample in a study of technical replicates of blood from a few donors. Data came from immunoSEQ multiplex PCR; TCRdb stores just in-frame clones and leaves some out. The sample gives approximately 58,000 clones, approximately 86% of which show up once; approximately 5% is in the top ten. What was sequenced was PBMCs. The receptors derive from a human donor in good health. Some clones in this sample may be carry-over from other donors' samples.

The chain joins TRBV13 to TRBJ2-3, with 8 bases matching TRBD2. V gave up 2 bases and J gave up 4 bases; unmatched junction bases: 5. This CDR3 has 15 residues. Looked up from germline, CDR1 is PRHDT and CDR2 is FYEKMQ (reference sequence). The CDR3 region has the DNA TGTGCCAGCAGCTTAAGCGGGGGCGGGGCAGATACGCAGTATTTT. Translated: CASSLSGGGADTQYF.

The gene calls are TRBV7-2 and TRBJ1-6; D unresolved. Trimming left V 0 bases short and J 13 bases short, with 13 bases between. CDR3 size: 14 residues. CDR1 is SGHTA, CDR2 FQGNSA, per germline. The CDR3 sequence is CASSLALSGAPLHF. The CDR3 DNA reads as TGTGCCAGCAGCTTAGCGCTTTCGGGAGCCCCCCTCCACTTT.

The CDR3 sequence is CASSIWGTTDTQYF. CDR3 in DNA: TGTGCCAGTAGTATATGGGGCACCACAGATACGCAGTATTTT. The gene calls are TRBV19 and TRBJ2-3; possible D gene TRBD1, 5 bases. V shed 2 bases and J shed 2 bases, with 8 bases lying between them. CDR3 length: 14 amino acids. The germline gives CDR1 LNHDA, CDR2 SQIVND (reference sequence).

The chain employs TRBV5-1 and TRBJ2-1; 8 bases align to TRBD2. CDR1 and CDR2 (germline): SGHRS, YFSETQ. Trimming cost V 4 bases and J 7 bases; bases outside gene matches: 16. This CDR3 comprises 17 residues. As DNA, the CDR3 is TGCGCCAGCAGCACTACCCACATTCCGGGGGGGCTGAATGAGCAGTTCTTC. Translation: CASSTTHIPGGLNEQFF.

The rearrangement links TRBV5-4 to TRBJ2-3; D is perhaps TRBD2 (6 bases). Germline V gene lookup returns CDR1 SGHNT and CDR2 YYREEE (reference sequence). The CDR3 is made up of 16 amino acids. The V end was cut by 4 bases, the J end by 0 bases, with 15 bases between. The CDR3: CASSGNSGPSTDTQYF. Written as DNA, the CDR3 is TGTGCCAGCAGCGGAAACAGCGGGCCTAGCACAGATACGCAGTATTTT.

The J gene is TRBJ2-2, the V gene TRBV6-5; TRBD2 is a possible D gene (6 bases). CDR3 length equals 13 residues. Germline V gene lookup returns CDR1 MNHEY and CDR2 SVGAGI. V was cut by 6 bases and J by 7 bases, with 12 bases left in between. The CDR3 nucleotides are TGTGCCAGCAGATCAAGGGAGGTCGGGGAGCTGTTTTTT. It yields the protein CASRSREVGELFF.

This chain joins TRBV7-8 and TRBJ2-5, with D perhaps TRBD1 (6 bases). The germline CDR1 and CDR2 sequences are SGHVS and FQNEAQ. CDR3 length: 17 residues. The ends were cut back, 1 base at V and 5 bases at J, with 20 bases in the middle. The CDR3 loop is CASSLDNRVLRGETQYF. The CDR3 bases are TGTGCCAGCAGCTTAGACAACAGGGTTTTAAGGGGGGAGACCCAGTACTTC.

This clone ranks as medium-sized. V usage is TRBV7-2 and J usage is TRBJ2-3; TRBD2 might be the D (5 bases). The CDR3 sequence is 14 residues long. Between the trimmed V and J ends, which lost 4 bases and 0 bases, there was a span of 8 bases. Germline V CDR1 and CDR2: SGHTA, FQGNSA. Here the CDR3 DNA reads TGTGCCAGCAGCTCCGGCGGGAGCACAGATACGCAGTATTTT. Protein: CASSSGGSTDTQYF.

A single count supports this clone. The chain combines TRBV10-2 with TRBJ1-1, with D maybe TRBD1 (5 bases). The CDR3 sequence is 13 residues long. Germline CDR1 reads WSHSY; CDR2 reads SAAADI. V dropped 6 bases and J dropped 4 bases, with 12 bases sitting between them. The CDR3 bases are TGCGCCAGCAGCCTGGGGCCGGGCACTGAAGCTTTCTTT. Protein product: CASSLGPGTEAFF.

This clone is a singleton in its sample. CDR3 coding DNA: TGTGCCAGCAGCGCCTCAGTCGGGCGGACTAGCGGGGGACGCACAGATACGCAGTATTTT. It codes for CASSASVGRTSGGRTDTQYF. V gene TRBV9 combines with J gene TRBJ2-3, with 13 positions matching TRBD2. The CDR3 consists of 20 residues. V dropped 3 bases and J dropped 1; count of bases not matched to a gene: 14. The germline V gene encodes CDR1 SGDLS and CDR2 YYNGEE.

The chain carries TRBV4-3 and TRBJ2-3, with TRBD2 matching 8 bases. In germline, CDR1 is LGHNA, CDR2 YSLEER. This CDR3 is built from 17 residues. Trimming took 1 base from V and 2 from J; bases not matched to a gene: 8. DNA for the CDR3: TGCGCCAGCAGCCAAGTTTCTAGCGGGTCCTCCACAGATACGCAGTATTTT. Its translation is CASSQVSSGSSTDTQYF.

The chain combines TRBV11-2 with TRBJ1-1; D gene uncertain. CDR3 size: 11 residues. V shed 8 bases and J shed 3 bases, with 7 bases lying between them. Germline CDR1 SGHAT, CDR2 FQNNGV. CDR3 nucleotide sequence: TGTGCCAGCTCCCGGGACACTGAAGCTTTCTTT. As protein: CASSRDTEAFF. The entire variable domain, with the rest obtained from reference TRBV11-2 and TRBJ1-1, is as follows: EAGVAQSPRYKIIEKRQSVAFWCNPISGHATLYWYQQILGQGPKLLIQFQNNGVVDDSQLPKDRFSAERLKGVDSTLKIQPAKLEDSAVYLCASSRDTEAFFGQGTRLTVV.

CDR3 residues: CASSPGQGNTEAFF. The CDR3 coding sequence is TGCGCCAGCAGCCCCGGACAGGGTAACACTGAAGCTTTCTTT. The gene calls are TRBV5-1 and TRBJ1-1; 8 bases agree with TRBD1. Trimming removed 4 bases from V and 2 bases from J; junction bases left unmatched: 4. CDR1 and CDR2 (germline): SGHRS, YFSETQ. The CDR3 extends over 14 amino acids.

DNA of the CDR3: TGTGCCAGCAAAAAAGACAGCTCTGGAAACACCATATATTTT. This translates into CASKKDSSGNTIYF. V is TRBV7-9 and J is TRBJ1-3, with D possibly matching TRBD1 (5 bases). V dropped 7 bases and J dropped 0 bases, with 10 bases sitting between them. In germline, CDR1 is SEHNR, CDR2 FQNEAQ (reference sequence). The CDR3 totals 14 residues. Full variable domain (outside the CDR3, taken from reference TRBV7-9 and TRBJ1-3): DTGVSQNPRHKITKRGQNVTFRCDPISEHNRLYWYRQTLGQGPEFLTYFQNEAQLEKSRLLSDRFSAERPKGSFSTLEIQRTEQGDSAMYLCASKKDSSGNTIYFGEGSWLTVV.

The chain has TRBV18 and TRBJ2-3; 11 bases are a match to TRBD2. J lost 3 bases, V lost 5 bases, and 1 base had no gene match. Germline V gene lookup returns CDR1 KGHSH and CDR2 LQKENI. The CDR3 runs 14 residues. The CDR3 loop is CASSGTSGTDTQYF. The DNA for the CDR3 is TGTGCCAGCTCAGGGACTAGCGGTACAGATACGCAGTATTTT.

This clone has just one count. The chain joins TRBV7-9 to TRBJ1-4; the D gene is possibly TRBD1 (6 bases). This CDR3 has 15 residues. Trimming stripped 1 base from V and 2 bases from J, with 8 bases between. Germline V gives CDR1 SEHNR, CDR2 FQNEAQ (reference sequence). In DNA form, the CDR3 reads TGTGCCAGCAGCTTAGAGGGGGGGACTAATGAAAAACTGTTTTTT. Protein product: CASSLEGGTNEKLFF.

V is TRBV6-6 and J is TRBJ1-1; tentative D call: TRBD1 (5 bases). CDR1 is MNHNY and CDR2 is SVGAGI in the germline V gene (reference sequence). Trimming left V 7 bases short and J 6 bases short, with 18 bases between. CDR3 length: 14 residues. The chain's CDR3 is CASTLLARDAEAFF. CDR3 DNA sequence: TGTGCCAGCACCTTACTCGCCAGGGATGCTGAAGCTTTCTTT.

The chain joins TRBV7-9 to TRBJ2-5; 8 bases are a match to TRBD1. Germline values: CDR1 SEHNR, CDR2 FQNEAQ (reference sequence). The CDR3 spans 16 residues. The trim removed 5 bases at V and 3 bases at J, leaving 11 bases unmatched. CDR3 residues: CASSGPDREWEETQYF. Written as DNA, the CDR3 is TGTGCCAGCAGCGGCCCGGACAGGGAATGGGAAGAGACCCAGTACTTC.

CDR3 bases: TGTGCCAGCAGTTGGGACTCTGGAGGAGTTCAGCCCCAGCATTTT. The encoded protein is CASSWDSGGVQPQHF. The gene calls are TRBV2 and TRBJ1-5; a weak D match, TRBD1 (5 bases). V was clipped by 5 bases and J by 6 bases, with 17 bases between them. Germline V gene lookup returns CDR1 SNHLY and CDR2 FYNNEI. There are 15 residues in the CDR3. The variable domain in full, completed from reference TRBV2 and TRBJ1-5, reads EPEVTQTPSHQVTQMGQEVILRCVPISNHLYFYWYRQILGQKVEFLVSFYNNEISEKSEIFDDQFSVERPDGSNFTLKIRSTKLEDSAMYFCASSWDSGGVQPQHFGDGTRLSIL.

This rearrangement joins TRBV5-5 to TRBJ2-2; 12 bases are a match to TRBD1. CDR1 SGHKS and CDR2 YYEKEE come from the germline V gene (reference sequence). Trimming cost V 4 bases and J 8 bases; bases outside gene matches: 9. The CDR3 spans 16 residues. The CDR3 spells CASSHSGQGALGELFF. The CDR3 bases are TGTGCCAGCAGCCATTCGGGACAGGGGGCTTTGGGGGAGCTGTTTTTT.

This chain joins TRBV5-6 and TRBJ2-5; TRBD2 agrees at 7 bases. Germline CDR1 reads SGHDT; CDR2 reads YYEEEE. The CDR3 runs to 16 residues. With V trimmed by 0 bases and J by 4 bases, 9 bases remained unmatched. The CDR3 DNA sequence: TGTGCCAGCAGCTTGGATAGCGGGTTGGGCGGAGAGACCCAGTACTTC. Protein product: CASSLDSGLGGETQYF. Complete variable domain (other parts from reference TRBV5-6 and TRBJ2-5): DAGVTQSPTHLIKTRGQQVTLRCSPKSGHDTVSWYQQALGQGPQFIFQYYEEEERQRGNFPDRFSGHQFPNYSSELNVNALLLGDSALYLCASSLDSGLGGETQYFGPGTRLLVL.

This clone has only one observation. This chain uses TRBV7-2 with TRBJ2-3, with D unresolved. The CDR3 totals 12 residues. Germline V CDR1 and CDR2: SGHTA, FQGNSA. V lost 2 bases to trimming and J lost 2 bases, with 2 bases between them. CDR3 sequence reads: CASSLYTDTQYF. The DNA for the CDR3 is TGTGCCAGCAGCTTATACACAGATACGCAGTATTTT.

V is TRBV2 and J is TRBJ2-1; 10 bases match TRBD1. The CDR3 contains 15 residues. V trimming: 4 bases; J trimming: 9 bases; junction bases outside the gene matches: 9. In germline, CDR1 is SNHLY, CDR2 FYNNEI. DNA for the CDR3: TGTGCCAGCAGTGGGACAGGGGGAAGGAACGGTGAGCAGTTCTTC. It specifies CASSGTGGRNGEQFF.

The J gene is TRBJ2-1, the V gene TRBV6-5, with 7 bases lining up with TRBD2. Germline loops: CDR1 MNHEY, CDR2 SVGAGI. This CDR3 has 14 residues. The V gene end was trimmed by 5 bases and the J gene end by 7 bases; junction bases not matched to a gene: 8. The CDR3 coding sequence is TGTGCCAGCAGTGTAAACGGGGGGTGGAATGAGCAGTTCTTC. Translation: CASSVNGGWNEQFF.

The genes are TRBV5-4 and TRBJ1-5; TRBD1 agrees at 7 bases. The CDR3 is made up of 13 amino acids. Trimming at V came to 3 bases and at J to 5 bases, leaving 2 bases not matched to a gene. The germline CDR1 and CDR2 sequences are SGHNT and YYREEE (reference sequence). CDR3 in amino acids: CASSSQGDQPQHF. DNA for the CDR3: TGTGCCAGCAGCTCCCAGGGGGATCAGCCCCAGCATTTT.

The chain joins TRBV18 to TRBJ2-5; possible D gene TRBD2, 5 bases. Germline V gene lookup returns CDR1 KGHSH and CDR2 LQKENI. CDR3 length: 14 residues. V dropped 6 bases and J dropped 0 bases, with 11 bases sitting between them. The DNA for the CDR3 is TGTGCCAGCTCCCGAGGGTCCTACCAAGAGACCCAGTACTTC. Protein sequence: CASSRGSYQETQYF.